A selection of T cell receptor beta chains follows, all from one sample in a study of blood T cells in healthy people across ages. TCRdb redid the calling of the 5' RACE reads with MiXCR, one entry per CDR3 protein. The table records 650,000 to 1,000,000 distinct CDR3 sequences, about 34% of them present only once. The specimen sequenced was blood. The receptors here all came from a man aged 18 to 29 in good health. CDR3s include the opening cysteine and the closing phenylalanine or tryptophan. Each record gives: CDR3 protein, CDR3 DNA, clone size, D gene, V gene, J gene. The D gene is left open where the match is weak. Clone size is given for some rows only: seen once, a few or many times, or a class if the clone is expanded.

CASSQGDRGGDQPQHF,TGTGCCAGCAGCCAGGGGGACAGGGGAGGCGATCAGCCCCAGCATTTT,NA,TRBD1,TRBV4-2,TRBJ1-5
CASRVRDYQDNEQYF,TGTGCCAGCAGAGTCCGGGACTACCAAGACAATGAGCAGTACTTC,NA,TRBD2,TRBV6-1,TRBJ2-4
CSARDMASRSSYNEQFF,TGCAGTGCTAGAGATATGGCTAGCAGAAGCTCCTACAATGAGCAGTTCTTC,NA,NA,TRBV20-1,TRBJ2-1
CASSLRSADPPPTEAFF,TGTGCCAGCAGCTTAAGGTCGGCAGACCCCCCTCCCACTGAAGCTTTCTTT,few,NA,TRBV7-3,TRBJ1-1
CASSQAGTDYNEQYF,TGTGCCAGCAGCCAGGCCGGGACAGACTACAATGAGCAGTACTTC,NA,TRBD1,TRBV4-2,TRBJ2-5
CASSPGDPYGYTF,TGTGCCAGCAGTCCCGGCGACCCCTATGGCTACACCTTC,NA,NA,TRBV12-3/TRBV12-4,TRBJ1-2
CSGARDSYDEQYF,TGCAGCGGGGCCCGGGACAGTTACGACGAGCAGTACTTC,once,TRBD1,TRBV29-1,TRBJ2-7
CASSRTGSADTQYF,TGTGCCAGCAGCCGGACAGGGAGCGCAGATACGCAGTATTTT,NA,TRBD1,TRBV3-1,TRBJ2-3
CASSLSTYYGYTF,TGCGCCAGCAGCTTGAGTACATACTATGGCTACACCTTC,NA,NA,TRBV5-1,TRBJ1-2
CASSRGGTMTETQYF,TGTGCCAGCAGCCGGGGGGGCACGATGACGGAGACCCAGTACTTC,NA,NA,TRBV3-1,TRBJ2-5
CSAISTEKVEGYTF,TGCAGTGCTATTTCAACAGAGAAGGTGGAGGGCTACACCTTC,many,NA,TRBV20-1,TRBJ1-2
CASSLGTGRNQPQHF,TGCGCCAGCAGCTTGGGTACAGGGAGGAATCAGCCCCAGCATTTT,few,NA,TRBV5-1,TRBJ1-5
CAIRPPGQGPDSNEKLFF,TGTGCCATCCGACCACCGGGACAGGGCCCCGATTCTAATGAAAAACTGTTTTTT,NA,TRBD1,TRBV14,TRBJ1-4
CASSNPGGQLFF,TGTGCCAGCAGCAACCCGGGGGGGCAATTGTTCTTC,NA,TRBD2,TRBV12-3/TRBV12-4,TRBJ2-1
CASSRQGLSYEQYF,TGTGCCAGCAGCCGACAGGGGCTCTCCTACGAGCAGTACTTC,many,TRBD1,TRBV3-1,TRBJ2-7
CASTSSTLSSYNEQYF,TGTGCCAGCACCTCTTCGACATTAAGCTCCTACAATGAGCAGTACTTC,NA,NA,TRBV12-3/TRBV12-4,TRBJ2-7
CANRREQGREETQYF,TGTGCCAACAGGCGAGAACAGGGTCGGGAGGAGACCCAGTACTTC,NA,NA,TRBV6-5,TRBJ2-5
CASNGANYGYTF,TGTGCCAGCAATGGAGCTAACTATGGCTACACCTTC,few,NA,TRBV6-2/TRBV6-3,TRBJ1-2
CTSSSSGARPYNEQFF,TGTACCAGCAGCTCTAGCGGGGCAAGGCCCTACAATGAGCAGTTCTTC,NA,TRBD2,TRBV27,TRBJ2-1
CASSQDPDSGIGDTQYF,TGTGCCAGCAGCCAAGATCCTGATAGCGGGATTGGGGATACGCAGTATTTT,few,TRBD2,TRBV3-1,TRBJ2-3
CSASNGLEGADTQYF,TGCAGTGCTAGTAATGGTCTCGAGGGGGCAGATACGCAGTATTTT,NA,NA,TRBV20-1,TRBJ2-3
CASTPGSGTDTQYF,TGTGCCAGCACCCCCGGTTCAGGCACAGATACGCAGTATTTT,NA,NA,TRBV7-3,TRBJ2-3
CASSPRESGGNTGELFF,TGCGCCAGCAGCCCCCGGGAGAGCGGGGGGAACACCGGGGAGCTGTTTTTT,few,TRBD2,TRBV4-1,TRBJ2-2
CASSNSGNTGELFF,TGTGCCAGCAGCAATAGCGGGAACACCGGGGAGCTGTTTTTT,NA,NA,TRBV14,TRBJ2-2
CASSRGGAANYGYTF,TGTGCCAGCAGCAGAGGGGGAGCAGCTAACTATGGCTACACCTTC,few,NA,TRBV7-2,TRBJ1-2
CAIGSRFSYNEQFF,TGTGCCATCGGTTCCAGATTCTCCTACAATGAGCAGTTCTTC,many,NA,TRBV10-3,TRBJ2-1
CASSAAVEGYEQYF,TGTGCCAGCAGCGCCGCGGTGGAGGGCTACGAGCAGTACTTC,NA,NA,TRBV11-2,TRBJ2-7
CASSSTVVTLDGYTF,TGTGCCAGCAGTTCGACGGTGGTCACGTTGGATGGCTACACCTTC,few,NA,TRBV12-3/TRBV12-4,TRBJ1-2
CASTVGTSGYNEQFF,TGTGCCAGCACCGTCGGGACTAGCGGATACAATGAGCAGTTCTTC,few,TRBD2,TRBV28,TRBJ2-1
CASSPLGTGSGTRGTDTQYF,TGTGCCAGCTCACCATTGGGGACAGGTTCCGGAACCAGAGGCACAGATACGCAGTATTTT,NA,TRBD1,TRBV18,TRBJ2-3
CASSVAEGVRETQYF,TGTGCCAGCAGCGTAGCGGAGGGAGTCCGAGAGACCCAGTACTTC,many,NA,TRBV9,TRBJ2-5
CASRAGEGTQYF,TGTGCCAGCAGGGCAGGGGAAGGGACCCAGTACTTC,NA,NA,TRBV2,TRBJ2-5
CASSLADTIAKNIQYF,TGTGCCAGCAGCTTAGCGGACACTATAGCCAAAAACATTCAGTACTTC,NA,NA,TRBV7-2,TRBJ2-4
CANSQDWATKPNGYTF,TGTGCCAACAGCCAAGATTGGGCGACAAAGCCGAATGGCTACACCTTC,few,NA,TRBV14,TRBJ1-2
CASLATNAEAFF,TGTGCCAGCCTGGCGACGAACGCTGAAGCTTTCTTT,once,NA,TRBV27,TRBJ1-1
CATSRVRTGSVGNTIYF,TGTGCCACCAGCAGAGTCAGGACAGGGTCGGTCGGAAACACCATATATTTT,NA,TRBD1,TRBV15,TRBJ1-3
CASSLGQGFDLRQETQYF,TGTGCCAGCAGCCTCGGACAGGGGTTCGACCTTCGGCAAGAGACCCAGTACTTC,few,TRBD1,TRBV7-9,TRBJ2-5
CASSLNEGAGGYTF,TGTGCCAGCAGTTTGAATGAGGGGGCGGGTGGCTACACCTTC,NA,TRBD1,TRBV12-3/TRBV12-4,TRBJ1-2
CASSLAYRGREKLFF,TGTGCCAGCAGTTTAGCGTACAGGGGGCGTGAAAAACTGTTTTTT,NA,TRBD1,TRBV12-3/TRBV12-4,TRBJ1-4